The 9 T cell receptor beta chains in this list originate from one sample, sequenced in a study of CD8 T cells in ankylosing spondylitis. TCRdb re-called the 5' RACE reads with MiXCR, one entry per CDR3 protein. The table includes 250,000 to 300,000 distinct CDR3 sequences, approximately 20% detected once. The sample taken for sequencing was blood, either unsorted or a sorted T cell fraction (not recorded which). The source of these receptors is a male donor with ankylosing spondylitis or in good health (not recorded which).

This clonotype came up a few times. The V and J genes are TRBV5-6 and TRBJ2-2, with 12 bases lining up with TRBD2. The J segment lost 3 bases and the V segment lost 6 bases, leaving 6 bases of the junction unmatched. This CDR3 is 16 amino acids long. CDR1 is SGHDT and CDR2 is YYEEEE in the germline V gene. For the CDR3, the DNA is TGTGCCAGCATCCCTAGCGGGGGGGCCTACACCGGGGAGCTGTTTTTT. Its translation: CASIPSGGAYTGELFF.

This clonotype was observed at least ten times. The rearrangement links TRBV12-3 or TRBV12-4 to TRBJ1-6; D call uncertain. V shed 3 bases and J shed 7 bases, with 7 bases lying between them. This CDR3 has 13 residues. CDR3 protein: CASSLDLNSPLHF. The CDR3 bases are TGTGCCAGCAGTTTGGACCTGAATTCACCCCTCCACTTT.

This chain connects TRBV12-3 or TRBV12-4 to TRBJ2-7, with D maybe TRBD2 (5 bases). V was shortened by 4 bases and J by 7 bases, with 14 bases between the two germline ends. This CDR3 is 13 amino acids long. The CDR3 spells CASSSLGRGEQYV. DNA for the CDR3: TGTGCCAGCAGTTCGCTCGGACGAGGGGAGCAGTACGTC.

The gene calls are TRBV11-2 and TRBJ2-7, with D perhaps TRBD2 (6 bases). The V end lost 1 base, the J end lost 3 bases, and 10 bases lay between the germline ends. Germline CDR1 reads SGHAT; CDR2 reads FQNNGV. The length of the CDR3 is 14 residues. The CDR3 reads CASSLGSGYYEQYV. CDR3 DNA sequence: TGTGCCAGCAGCTTAGGTAGCGGATACTACGAGCAGTACGTC.

This clonotype was seen more than once but under ten times. This chain uses TRBV12-3 or TRBV12-4 with TRBJ2-4; TRBD2 matches 7 bases. The CDR3 extends over 15 amino acids. The ends lost 2 bases at V and 2 bases at J; junction bases unmatched: 3. CDR3 coding DNA: TGTGCCAGCAGTTTAAGTAGCGGGTCCAAAAACATTCAGTACTTC. Translation: CASSLSSGSKNIQYF.

The chain couples TRBV20-1 to TRBJ2-1; the D gene is possibly TRBD2 (5 bases). The CDR3 length is 12 residues. The germline gives CDR1 DFQATT, CDR2 SNEGSKA (reference sequence). Trimming took 1 base from V and 12 from J, leaving 13 bases between them. The CDR3 nucleotides read TGCAGTGCTAGAGTCGGAGGCGTTTGGCAGTTCTTC. Protein: CSARVGGVWQFF.

Comment on this clonotype: With a much larger clone just one base away, this may be a read error. The chain couples TRBV15 to TRBJ1-1, with 8 bases matching TRBD1. From germline, CDR1 is LNHNV and CDR2 YYDKDF (reference sequence). The CDR3 runs to 16 residues. CDR3 protein: CVTSSGQGGHSTEAFF. The CDR3 nucleotides read TGTGTCACCAGCTCCGGACAGGGCGGGCACAGCACTGAAGCTTTCTTT.

The chain is built from TRBV5-1 and TRBJ2-5; D unclear. The length of the CDR3 is 13 residues. V was cut by 3 bases and J by 5 bases, with 11 bases left in between. Germline V gives CDR1 SGHRS, CDR2 YFSETQ. The DNA of the CDR3 is TGCGCCAGCAGCTCCTTAGTATTGGAGACCCAGTACTTC. It yields the protein CASSSLVLETQYF.

The gene calls are TRBV10-1 and TRBJ2-7, with D maybe TRBD1 (5 bases). V lost 8 bases, J lost 2 bases, and 16 bases lay in between. The germline V gene encodes CDR1 WNHNN and CDR2 SYGVQD (reference sequence). This CDR3 has 14 amino acids. The CDR3 sequence is CASPDRGRTYEQYV. The CDR3, as DNA: TGCGCCAGCCCAGATAGGGGCAGGACCTACGAGCAGTACGTC.